A selection of T cell receptor beta chains follows, all from one sample in a study of OX40 agonist ivuxolimab in advanced cancers. Sequencing used immunoSEQ multiplex PCR; TCRdb keeps in-frame clones, though not all of them. The table shows almost 50,000 clones, with 81% occurring only once. This specimen consisted of CD4+ or CD8+ T cells sorted from blood, obtained in a trial of the OX40 agonist ivuxolimab. The receptors originated from an adult with an advanced solid tumor such as melanoma, head and neck, liver or kidney cancer. CDR3s include the opening cysteine and the closing phenylalanine or tryptophan. A D gene is named only where the DNA matches it firmly. Not all rows give a size; the values are once, few, many and, for expanded clones, a class.

d_gene	abundance	v_gene	j_gene	CDR3aa	CDR3nt
TRBD2	NA	TRBV18	TRBJ2-1	CASYLAGGPYNEQFF	TGTGCCAGCTACTTAGCGGGAGGGCCCTACAATGAGCAGTTCTTC
NA	NA	TRBV5-6	TRBJ2-7	CASSLGVGGDKYF	TGTGCCAGCAGCTTGGGGGTCGGTGGAGATAAGTACTTC
NA	once	TRBV4-2	TRBJ1-2	CASSLGIPIDGYTF	TGTGCCAGCAGCTTGGGTATCCCCATTGATGGCTACACCTTC
NA	few	TRBV19	TRBJ1-5	CASSMWQGGQPQHF	TGTGCCAGTAGTATGTGGCAGGGCGGACAGCCCCAGCATTTT
TRBD1	NA	TRBV11-2	TRBJ2-1	CASSGTGGSEQFF	TGTGCCAGCAGCGGGACAGGGGGCAGTGAGCAGTTCTTC
NA	NA	TRBV6-1	TRBJ1-1	CASSDGPHQNTEAFF	TGTGCCAGCAGTGACGGACCGCACCAGAACACTGAAGCTTTCTTT
TRBD2	NA	TRBV2	TRBJ2-1	CASRGTSGRGNEQFF	TGTGCCAGCAGGGGGACTAGCGGGAGAGGCAATGAGCAGTTCTTC
NA	NA	TRBV27	TRBJ2-7	CASSFGVSYEQYF	TGTGCCAGCAGTTTTGGTGTAAGCTACGAGCAGTACTTC
TRBD2	NA	TRBV20-1	TRBJ2-1	CSATSDEQFF	TGCAGTGCCACTAGCGATGAGCAGTTCTTC
TRBD2	once	TRBV29-1	TRBJ2-1	CSVEEASGRARGIYNEQFF	TGCAGCGTTGAAGAGGCTAGCGGGAGGGCAAGGGGTATCTACAATGAGCAGTTCTTC
NA	once	TRBV4-3	TRBJ2-1	CASSQDRPSGPYNEQFF	TGCGCCAGCAGCCAAGATAGACCCAGCGGCCCCTACAATGAGCAGTTCTTC
NA	once	TRBV9	TRBJ2-3	CASSVSETRGNTQYF	TGTGCCAGCAGCGTATCCGAGACTAGGGGGAATACGCAGTATTTT
NA	NA	TRBV27	TRBJ2-1	CASSTGTRGYEQFF	TGTGCCAGCAGCACCGGGACCCGAGGATATGAGCAGTTCTTC
NA	NA	TRBV27	TRBJ1-1	CASSQRGNTEAFF	TGTGCCAGCAGTCAACGAGGGAACACTGAAGCTTTCTTT
TRBD1	NA	TRBV19	TRBJ1-2	CASSPGQGYGYTF	TGTGCCAGTAGCCCAGGACAGGGCTATGGCTACACCTTC
TRBD1	NA	TRBV29-1	TRBJ2-3	CSVTGQNTDTQYF	TGCAGCGTTACGGGACAGAACACAGATACGCAGTATTTT
NA	NA	TRBV6-5	TRBJ1-1	CASSYSEQALEAFF	TGTGCCAGCAGTTACTCTGAACAGGCCCTTGAAGCTTTCTTT
NA	NA	TRBV29-1	TRBJ1-1	CSAEGGLSTEAFF	TGCAGCGCAGAGGGAGGGCTGAGCACTGAAGCTTTCTTT